The rows below give T cell receptor beta chains drawn from one sample of a study of shared clonotypes between healthy human individuals. Repertoires were generated with immunoSEQ multiplex PCR, while TCRdb's copy carries only in-frame clones and drops some. Among 2 million to 2.5 million clones listed, approximately 96% were seen once. Sequencing was done on a sample of naive CD4+ T cells sorted from blood. The receptor source for this set is a man aged 18 to 29 in good health. Both conserved end residues are part of each CDR3. The D gene is left open where the match is weak. Clone size is not always given. Where it is, it says once, few, many or a class for expanded clones.

d_gene	v_gene	j_gene	abundance	CDR3aa	CDR3nt
TRBD1	TRBV5-4	TRBJ1-2	-	CASSSLQGTNYGYTF	TGTGCCAGCAGCTCGTTACAGGGGACGAACTATGGCTACACCTTC
-	TRBV6-1	TRBJ2-7	once	CASSGGAQGSYEQYF	TGTGCCAGCAGTGGAGGGGCGCAGGGGTCGTACGAGCAGTACTTC
-	TRBV28	TRBJ2-5	-	CASSLLFPWETQYF	TGTGCCAGCAGTTTATTATTCCCGTGGGAGACCCAGTACTTC
-	TRBV6-6	TRBJ1-5	-	CASRDTQDYSNQPQHF	TGTGCCAGCAGGGATACACAGGATTATAGCAATCAGCCCCAGCATTTT
-	TRBV7-2	TRBJ2-2	once	CASSLVTYNTGELFF	TGTGCCAGCAGCTTAGTCACCTATAACACCGGGGAGCTGTTTTTT
-	TRBV19	TRBJ1-2	-	CASSARTAPWGYTF	TGTGCCAGTAGTGCCCGGACAGCTCCTTGGGGCTACACCTTC
-	TRBV5-1	TRBJ2-5	-	CASSFPAGQETQYF	TGCGCCAGCAGCTTTCCAGCGGGCCAAGAGACCCAGTACTTC
-	TRBV7-6	TRBJ2-3	-	CASSLGLVPTQYF	TGTGCCAGCAGCTTAGGTCTAGTCCCTACGCAGTATTTT
-	TRBV5-1	TRBJ2-5	once	CASSLNSIPQETQYF	TGCGCCAGCAGCTTGAACAGTATCCCCCAAGAGACCCAGTACTTC
TRBD1	TRBV30	TRBJ1-2	-	CAWSANLDRGFFGGYTF	TGTGCCTGGAGTGCGAATCTGGACAGGGGGTTCTTCGGTGGCTACACCTTC
-	TRBV4-2	TRBJ2-2	-	CASSQEPGSGGELFF	TGTGCCAGCAGCCAAGAACCGGGGTCGGGCGGGGAGCTGTTTTTT
-	TRBV25-1	TRBJ1-1	-	CASRSNTEAFF	TGTGCCAGCAGGTCCAACACTGAAGCTTTCTTT
-	TRBV5-1	TRBJ2-7	-	CASSYLAGQGGSYEQYF	TGCGCCAGCAGCTACCTGGCGGGTCAGGGAGGCTCCTACGAGCAGTACTTC
-	TRBV7-2	TRBJ1-2	-	CASSPRDGRTLSSNYGYTF	TGTGCCAGCAGCCCCCGAGATGGGCGGACCCTCTCTTCTAACTATGGCTACACCTTC
-	TRBV2	TRBJ2-2	-	CASKLGGVNTGELFF	TGTGCCAGCAAACTCGGCGGAGTGAACACCGGGGAGCTGTTTTTT
TRBD2	TRBV6-1	TRBJ2-7	-	CASSEATSGEQYF	TGTGCCAGCAGTGAGGCGACTAGCGGCGAGCAGTACTTC
TRBD1	TRBV5-1	TRBJ1-2	-	CASSSTGTAYGYTF	TGCGCCAGCAGCTCGACCGGGACAGCGTATGGCTACACCTTC
TRBD1	TRBV9	TRBJ2-3	-	CASSVGGTGVYTDTQYF	TGTGCCAGCAGCGTAGGAGGGACAGGGGTCTACACAGATACGCAGTATTTT
-	TRBV30	TRBJ1-5	-	CAWSVSLEQPQHF	TGTGCCTGGAGTGTAAGTCTAGAGCAGCCCCAGCATTTT
-	TRBV18	TRBJ2-1	-	CASSPDIEQFF	TGTGCCAGCTCACCAGACATTGAGCAGTTCTTC
-	TRBV6-5	TRBJ2-5	-	CASGRGGETQYF	TGTGCCAGCGGACGGGGAGGAGAGACCCAGTACTTC
-	TRBV2	TRBJ2-1	-	CASNTGRKSDEQFF	TGTGCCAGCAACACAGGGAGAAAATCGGATGAGCAGTTCTTC
TRBD1	TRBV7-9	TRBJ2-2	-	CASRRGTGNTGELFF	TGTGCCAGCAGAAGGGGGACAGGTAACACCGGGGAGCTGTTTTTT
TRBD1	TRBV4-3	TRBJ2-7	-	CASSQEGYRGPYEQYF	TGCGCCAGCAGCCAAGAGGGGTACAGGGGCCCCTACGAGCAGTACTTC
TRBD2	TRBV4-1	TRBJ2-2	-	CASSQETSGRTGELFF	TGCGCCAGCAGCCAAGAAACTAGCGGGAGAACCGGGGAGCTGTTTTTT
-	TRBV7-2	TRBJ2-7	-	CASSQLGYEQYF	TGTGCCAGCAGCCAACTGGGGTACGAGCAGTACTTC
TRBD1	TRBV5-4	TRBJ1-1	-	CASSPPDRGLAEAFF	TGTGCCAGCAGTCCCCCGGATAGGGGGCTCGCTGAAGCTTTCTTT
-	TRBV25-1	TRBJ1-2	few	CASSEQTGYGYTF	TGTGCCAGCAGTGAACAGACAGGCTATGGCTACACCTTC
TRBD1	TRBV2	TRBJ2-4	-	CASSGTGGTKNIQYF	TGTGCCAGCAGTGGGACAGGGGGTACCAAAAACATTCAGTACTTC
TRBD1	TRBV7-3	TRBJ2-1	-	CASSLSGGLYNEQFF	TGTGCCAGCAGCTTATCAGGGGGCCTTTACAATGAGCAGTTCTTC
-	TRBV5-6	TRBJ1-5	few	CASSLGPQPQHF	TGTGCCAGCAGCTTGGGCCCCCAGCCCCAGCATTTT
TRBD2	TRBV5-4	TRBJ2-3	-	CASSASGRVPDTQYF	TGTGCCAGCAGCGCAAGCGGGAGGGTACCAGATACGCAGTATTTT
TRBD2	TRBV7-6	TRBJ2-1	-	CASGGRESYNEQFF	TGTGCCAGCGGCGGGAGGGAATCCTACAATGAGCAGTTCTTC
-	TRBV28	TRBJ2-5	-	CASSPFLPGRGQETQYF	TGTGCCAGCAGCCCGTTTTTACCAGGCCGGGGGCAAGAGACCCAGTACTTC
TRBD1	TRBV6-5	TRBJ1-2	-	CASSGQGAWGYTF	TGTGCCAGCAGTGGACAGGGCGCATGGGGCTACACCTTC
-	TRBV2	TRBJ2-5	-	CASKPYETQYF	TGTGCCAGCAAGCCCTATGAGACCCAGTACTTC
-	TRBV11-2	TRBJ1-1	-	CASSLEGGVTEAFF	TGTGCCAGCAGCTTAGAGGGGGGGGTCACTGAAGCTTTCTTT
TRBD2	TRBV28	TRBJ2-7	-	CASSVTSGRYEQYF	TGTGCCAGCAGTGTGACTAGCGGGAGATACGAGCAGTACTTC
TRBD2	TRBV10-2	TRBJ2-3	-	CASSESSSGGGRDTQYF	TGCGCCAGCAGTGAGTCGTCTAGCGGGGGGGGCCGGGATACGCAGTATTTT
-	TRBV29-1	TRBJ1-1	-	CSVGRGGGMNTEAFF	TGCAGCGTTGGTAGGGGCGGTGGGATGAACACTGAAGCTTTCTTT
-	TRBV5-1	TRBJ1-2	-	CASSSSELYGYTF	TGCGCCAGCAGCTCGAGCGAACTCTATGGCTACACCTTC
-	TRBV11-2	TRBJ2-4	-	CASSLMGPGTKNIQYF	TGTGCCAGCAGCTTAATGGGTCCGGGAACCAAAAACATTCAGTACTTC
TRBD1	TRBV4-1	TRBJ1-3	-	CASSPGTGGNTIYF	TGCGCCAGCAGCCCTGGGACAGGGGGAAACACCATATATTTT
TRBD2	TRBV2	TRBJ2-7	-	CASSEAKLAGGSYEQYF	TGTGCCAGCAGTGAAGCGAAACTAGCGGGGGGCTCCTACGAGCAGTACTTC
-	TRBV15	TRBJ2-7	-	CATSRGGGSYEQYF	TGTGCCACCAGCCGAGGGGGGGGATCCTACGAGCAGTACTTC
-	TRBV4-1	TRBJ2-7	-	CASKTTTGSYYEQYF	TGCGCCAGCAAAACTACGACGGGATCTTACTACGAGCAGTACTTC
-	TRBV6-1	TRBJ2-3	-	CASRWGSTDTQYF	TGTGCCAGCAGATGGGGGTCCACAGATACGCAGTATTTT
-	TRBV7-2	TRBJ1-3	few	CASSLARGIRNTIYF	TGTGCCAGCAGCTTAGCCCGGGGTATCAGAAACACCATATATTTT
-	TRBV29-1	TRBJ1-1	-	CSSREMNTEAFF	TGCAGCTCCAGGGAAATGAACACTGAAGCTTTCTTT
-	TRBV10-3	TRBJ2-6	-	CAITRETGANVLTF	TGTGCCATCACCCGGGAGACTGGGGCCAACGTCCTGACTTTC
-	TRBV6-1	TRBJ2-7	-	CASSAYPDSLQYF	TGTGCCAGCAGTGCATACCCGGACAGTTTGCAGTACTTC
-	TRBV7-2	TRBJ1-2	-	CASSYGGPGNYGYTF	TGTGCCAGCAGTTATGGAGGTCCAGGAAACTATGGCTACACCTTC
TRBD1	TRBV4-1	TRBJ1-3	-	CASSQGRTGVFSGNTIYF	TGCGCCAGCAGCCAAGGAAGGACAGGAGTTTTCTCTGGAAACACCATATATTTT
TRBD2	TRBV5-1	TRBJ2-5	once	CASSPGLAGGSWETQYF	TGCGCCAGCAGCCCGGGACTAGCGGGGGGTAGTTGGGAGACCCAGTACTTC